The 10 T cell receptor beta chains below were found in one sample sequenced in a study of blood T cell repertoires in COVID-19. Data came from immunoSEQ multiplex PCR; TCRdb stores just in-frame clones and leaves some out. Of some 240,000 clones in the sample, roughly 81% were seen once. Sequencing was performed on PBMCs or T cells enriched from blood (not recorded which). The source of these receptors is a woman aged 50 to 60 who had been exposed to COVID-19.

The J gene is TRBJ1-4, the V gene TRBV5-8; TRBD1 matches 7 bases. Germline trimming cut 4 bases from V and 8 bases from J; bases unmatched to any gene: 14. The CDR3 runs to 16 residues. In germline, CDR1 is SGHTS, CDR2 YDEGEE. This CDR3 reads CASSTLYRGSKEKLFF. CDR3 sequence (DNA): TGTGCCAGCAGCACGCTCTACAGGGGAAGTAAGGAAAAACTGTTTTTT.

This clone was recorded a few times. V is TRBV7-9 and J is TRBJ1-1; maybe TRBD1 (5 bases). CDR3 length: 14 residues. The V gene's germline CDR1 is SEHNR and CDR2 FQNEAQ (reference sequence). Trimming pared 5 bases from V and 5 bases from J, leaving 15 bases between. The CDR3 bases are TGTGCCAGCAGCGAAAGGGAGGGGCGTACTGAAGCTTTCTTT. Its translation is CASSEREGRTEAFF.

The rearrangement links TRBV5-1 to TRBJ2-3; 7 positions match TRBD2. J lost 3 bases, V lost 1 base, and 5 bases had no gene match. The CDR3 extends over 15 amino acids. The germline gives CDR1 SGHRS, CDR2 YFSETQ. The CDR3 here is CASSLQSGDTDTQYF. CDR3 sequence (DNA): TGCGCCAGCAGCTTGCAAAGCGGGGATACAGATACGCAGTATTTT.

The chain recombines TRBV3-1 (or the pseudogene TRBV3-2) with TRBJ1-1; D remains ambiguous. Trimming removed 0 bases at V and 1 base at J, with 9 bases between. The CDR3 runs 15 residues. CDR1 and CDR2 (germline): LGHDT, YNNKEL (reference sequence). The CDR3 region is CASSQDLAGNTEAFF. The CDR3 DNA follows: TGTGCCAGCAGCCAAGATCTGGCGGGGAACACTGAAGCTTTCTTT.

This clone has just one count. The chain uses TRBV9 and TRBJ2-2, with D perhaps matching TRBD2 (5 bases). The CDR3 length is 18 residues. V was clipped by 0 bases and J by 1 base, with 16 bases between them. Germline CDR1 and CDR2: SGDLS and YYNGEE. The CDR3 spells CASSVGPLQRKNTGELFF. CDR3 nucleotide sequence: TGTGCCAGCAGCGTAGGCCCCCTTCAGCGGAAGAACACCGGGGAGCTGTTTTTT.

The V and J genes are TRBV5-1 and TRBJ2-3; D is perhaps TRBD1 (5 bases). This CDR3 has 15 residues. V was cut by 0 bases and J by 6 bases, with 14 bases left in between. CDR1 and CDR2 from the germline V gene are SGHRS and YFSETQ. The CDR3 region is CASSLDPSGLDTQYF. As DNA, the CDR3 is TGCGCCAGCAGCTTGGATCCGTCAGGGTTGGATACGCAGTATTTT.

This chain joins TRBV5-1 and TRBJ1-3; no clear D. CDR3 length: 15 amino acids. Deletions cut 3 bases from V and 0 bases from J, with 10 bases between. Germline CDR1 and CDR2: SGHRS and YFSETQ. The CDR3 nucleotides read TGCGCCAGCAGCTCATCGACAAGCTCTGGAAACACCATATATTTT. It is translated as CASSSSTSSGNTIYF.

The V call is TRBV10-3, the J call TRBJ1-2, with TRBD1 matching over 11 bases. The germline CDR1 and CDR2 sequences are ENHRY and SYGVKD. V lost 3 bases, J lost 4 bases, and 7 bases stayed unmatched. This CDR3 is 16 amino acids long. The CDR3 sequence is CAISDAGTGGRYGYTF. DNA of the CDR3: TGTGCCATCAGTGACGCCGGGACAGGGGGTCGCTATGGCTACACCTTC.

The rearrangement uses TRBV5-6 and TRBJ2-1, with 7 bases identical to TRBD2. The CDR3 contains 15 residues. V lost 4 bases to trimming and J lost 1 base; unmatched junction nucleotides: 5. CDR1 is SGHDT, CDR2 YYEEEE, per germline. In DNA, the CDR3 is TGTGCCAGCAGCGGGGACTACGGTTCCTACAATGAGCAGTTCTTC. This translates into CASSGDYGSYNEQFF.

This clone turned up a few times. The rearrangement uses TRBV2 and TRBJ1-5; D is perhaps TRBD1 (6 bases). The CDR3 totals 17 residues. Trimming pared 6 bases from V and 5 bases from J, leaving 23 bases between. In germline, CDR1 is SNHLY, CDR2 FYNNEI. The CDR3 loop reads CASSLNQQGGGDQPQHF. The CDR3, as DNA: TGTGCCAGCAGCCTAAACCAACAGGGTGGGGGAGATCAGCCCCAGCATTTT.